This T cell receptor (beta chain) originates from a study of blood T cell repertoires in COVID-19. Overall study: Sites in the United States, Italy and Spain provided acute and convalescent COVID-19 samples. The analysed material was cDNA or gDNA that came from T cells, B-cell-depleted T cells, or PBMCs.

This clone is medium-sized in the sample. In the original analysis: Reference gene primer amplification in the assay estimated nucleated cell counts. The assay was immunoSEQ multiplex PCR, and TCRdb's table has in-frame clones only and misses some. The V and J calls and clone size were taken over from that table, and D and trimming were inferred from the DNA. The sample has roughly 80,000 clones, about four fifths seen once. Input material: peripheral blood. This TCR came from a human donor in a cohort sampled during active COVID-19.

The chain's CDR3 is CASSLPGSRDGEKLFF. CDR3 coding DNA: TGTGCCAGCAGTTTACCCGGATCGAGGGATGGTGAAAAACTGTTTTTT. The genes are TRBV28 and TRBJ1-4; D call uncertain. The CDR3 is made up of 16 amino acids. The germline V gene encodes CDR1 MDHEN and CDR2 SYDVKM. The V and J ends lost 2 bases and 7 bases respectively, with 17 bases between them.